This entry concerns a single T cell receptor (beta chain). Its cognate antigen is unknown. Germline V gene data show CDR1 as DFQATT and CDR2 as SNEGSKA (reference sequence). Trimming took 5 bases from V and 4 from J, leaving 5 bases between them. The CDR3 is 10 residues long. The people who gave samples were healthy Caucasians from Russia, aged roughly 6 to 100. Investigators took around 10 milliliters of peripheral blood from every donor. The data originate from a study of blood T cells in healthy people across ages. The authors ran a second PCR of roughly 6 to 12 cycles using a sample-barcoded 5' primer and a J-beta primer mix. Each cDNA molecule received a tag from a template-switch adaptor that had 12 random nucleotides. TCRdb used MiXCR to reprocess the 5' RACE reads, holding one entry per CDR3 protein. This table has about 570,000 distinct CDR3 sequences, 27% appearing once. Study-wide points: More naive CD4+ cells and higher diversity marked long-lived donors relative to aged donors.

The sequenced sample consisted of blood. The clonotype originates from a woman in her 70s in good health. The J gene is TRBJ2-5, the V gene TRBV20-1, with unresolved D. The CDR3 sequence is CSAALETQYF. The CDR3 coding sequence is TGCAGTGCTGCCTTAGAGACCCAGTACTTC.